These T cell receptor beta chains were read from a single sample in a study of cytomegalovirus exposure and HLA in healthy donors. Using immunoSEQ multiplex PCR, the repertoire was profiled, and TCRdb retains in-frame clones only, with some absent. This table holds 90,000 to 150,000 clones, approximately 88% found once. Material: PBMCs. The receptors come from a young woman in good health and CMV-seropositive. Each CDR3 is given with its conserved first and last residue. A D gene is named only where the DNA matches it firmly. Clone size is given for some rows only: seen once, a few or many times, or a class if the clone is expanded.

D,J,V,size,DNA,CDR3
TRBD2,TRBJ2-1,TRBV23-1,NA,TGCGCCAGCAGTCCACTAAAAGCGGGAGGAACCTACTATGAGCAGTTCTTC,CASSPLKAGGTYYEQFF
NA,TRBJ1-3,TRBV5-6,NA,TGTGCCAGCAGCTCTCTGAGCTCTGGAAACACCATATATTTT,CASSSLSSGNTIYF
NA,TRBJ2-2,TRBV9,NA,TGTGCCAGCAGCTCATCGCCCCAGTACACCGGGGAGCTGTTTTTT,CASSSSPQYTGELFF
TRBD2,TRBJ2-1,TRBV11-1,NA,TGTGCCAGCAGCTTAGAGAGGGCGGGAGGCAACAATGAGCAGTTCTTC,CASSLERAGGNNEQFF
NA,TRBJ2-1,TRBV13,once,TGTGCCAGCAGCGAGACTGGGAGGAATGAGCAGTTCTTC,CASSETGRNEQFF
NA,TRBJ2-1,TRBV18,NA,TGTGCCAGCTCACCCAGCAGCGGGCGATACAATGAGCAGTTCTTC,CASSPSSGRYNEQFF
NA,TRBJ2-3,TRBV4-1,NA,TGCGCCAGCAGCCCAGGCCCGGGAGACACGCAGTATTTT,CASSPGPGDTQYF
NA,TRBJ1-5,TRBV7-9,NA,TGTGCCAGCAGCTTAGGAACGGGACACTACAATCAGCCCCAGCATTTT,CASSLGTGHYNQPQHF
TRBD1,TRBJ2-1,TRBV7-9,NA,TGTGCCAGCAGCTTATGGACAGGGGTGGATGAGCAGTTCTTC,CASSLWTGVDEQFF
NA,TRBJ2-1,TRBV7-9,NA,TGTGCCAGCAGCTCGCTTGACAGGCTTAATGAGCAGTTCTTC,CASSSLDRLNEQFF
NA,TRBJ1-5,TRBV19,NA,TGTGCCAGTACTAGGACGGGACTTAGCAATCAGCCCCAGCATTTT,CASTRTGLSNQPQHF
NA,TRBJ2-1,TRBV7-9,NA,TGTGCCAGCAGCCCCCGGGGTATTACCTACAATGAGCAGTTCTTC,CASSPRGITYNEQFF